A selection of T cell receptor beta chains follows, all from one sample in a study of shared clonotypes between healthy human individuals. TCRdb's copy holds only in-frame clones and misses some; the assay was immunoSEQ multiplex PCR. The profile shows around 560,000 clones, 85% to 95% of them singletons. Material: naive CD8+ T cells sorted from blood. The source is a woman aged 25 to 39 in good health. CDR3s include the opening cysteine and the closing phenylalanine or tryptophan. The size field is filled for only some rows; it gives once, few, many or a size class.

>-|TRBV28
CASSLKGLRGSETQYF
>-|TRBV7-8
CASSITGTYEQYF
>-|TRBV15
CATSGGAGYEQYF
>-|TRBV28
CASRNLAGATSIEQFF
>-|TRBV6-6
CASSPLAGLAGGEQYF
>once|TRBV2
CASSYPGQGYEQYF
>-|TRBV9
CASSSWTLGTGELFF
>-|TRBV7-9
CASSSPRLAGANTGELFF
>-|TRBV11-2
CASSLIGAADGYTF
>-|TRBV5-6
CASSGGVYNVLTF
>few|TRBV11-2
CASSPTGNTYGYTF
>-|TRBV9
CASSAPSGGKHGYTF
>once|TRBV7-6
CASSLVSAGGYNEQFF
>-|TRBV5-1
CASHVREGTEAFF
>-|TRBV14
CASSQVFPGVYGYTF
>-|TRBV9
CASSVLAREDEQYF
>-|TRBV28
CASSPEAGSSYGYTF
>once|TRBV28
CASRPGGTEAFF
>-|TRBV27
CATALAGGGNIQYF
>-|TRBV27
CASRGTEHGYTF
>-|TRBV27
CASSSSPRTGLEQYF
>-|TRBV28
CASRQDTSSYEQYF
>-|TRBV28
CASRGQGLYEQYF
>-|TRBV27
CASSLAGTGELFF
>-|TRBV5-5
CASSFGSGSYEQYF
>-|TRBV5-6
CASSSGLAGGPGSYEQYF
>-|TRBV5-5
CASSTGYSSYEQYF
>-|TRBV28
CASSLHAGTLAGELFF
>-|TRBV5-5
CASSFDMGNQPQHF
>-|TRBV28
CASSFRLAGQSGELFF
>-|TRBV6-1
CAISEPVQGSYEQYF
>-|TRBV28
CASSSLLASYEQYF
>-|TRBV7-2
CASSLGPTGYRSNGYTF
>-|TRBV6-5
CASAEGQGLYNEQFF
>-|TRBV7-6
CASSLGAGVPHNEQFF
>once|TRBV7-2
CASSLARLVRFSNEQFF
>-|TRBV11-2
CASSLGPALEGYTF
>-|TRBV28
CASSFLSTFYEQYF